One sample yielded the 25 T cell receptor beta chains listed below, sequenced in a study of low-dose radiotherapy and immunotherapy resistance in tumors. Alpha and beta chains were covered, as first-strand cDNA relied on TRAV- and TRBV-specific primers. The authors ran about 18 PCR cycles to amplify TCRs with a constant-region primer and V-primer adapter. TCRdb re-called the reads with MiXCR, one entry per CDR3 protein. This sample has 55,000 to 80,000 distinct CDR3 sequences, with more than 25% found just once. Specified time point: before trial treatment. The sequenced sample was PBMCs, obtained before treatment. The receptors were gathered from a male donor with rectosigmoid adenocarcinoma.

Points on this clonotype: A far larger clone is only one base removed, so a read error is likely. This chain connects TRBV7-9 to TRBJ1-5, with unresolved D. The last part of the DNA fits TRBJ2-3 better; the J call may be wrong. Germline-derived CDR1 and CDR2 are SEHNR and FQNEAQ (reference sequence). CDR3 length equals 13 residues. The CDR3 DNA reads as TGTGCCAGCAGCCCCCGAGGACCATATACGCAGTATTTT. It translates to CASSPRGPYTQYF.

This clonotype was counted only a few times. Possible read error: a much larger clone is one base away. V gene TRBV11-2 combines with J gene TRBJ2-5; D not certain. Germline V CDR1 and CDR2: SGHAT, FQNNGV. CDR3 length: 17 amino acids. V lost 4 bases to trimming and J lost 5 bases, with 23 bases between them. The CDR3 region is CASSSNIVDFVRETQYF. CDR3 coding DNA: TGTGCCAGCAGCTCGAACATAGTGGATTTCGTCCGGGAGACCCAGTACTTC.

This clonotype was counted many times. The CDR3 DNA reads as TGCGCCAGCAGCACCGGGACCTCCTCTGGAAACACCATATATTTT. Its translation: CASSTGTSSGNTIYF. V is TRBV5-1 and J is TRBJ1-3; TRBD1 is a possible D gene (5 bases). This CDR3 comprises 15 residues. V lost 4 bases and J 0 bases, leaving 11 bases between the germline ends. CDR1 and CDR2 (germline): SGHRS, YFSETQ.

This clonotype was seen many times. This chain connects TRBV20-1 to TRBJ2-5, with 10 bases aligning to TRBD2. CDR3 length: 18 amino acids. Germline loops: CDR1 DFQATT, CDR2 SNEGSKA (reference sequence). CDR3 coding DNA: TGCAGAGCAAGGACTAGCGGTCGACTCGCCATAGAAGGAGAGACCCAGTACTTC. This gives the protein CRARTSGRLAIEGETQYF.

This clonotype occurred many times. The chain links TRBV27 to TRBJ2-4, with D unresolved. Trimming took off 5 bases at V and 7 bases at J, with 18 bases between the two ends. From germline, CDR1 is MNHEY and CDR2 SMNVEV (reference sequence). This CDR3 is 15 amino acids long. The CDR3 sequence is CASSPHVNPDNIQYF. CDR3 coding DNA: TGTGCCAGCAGTCCTCACGTGAACCCTGACAACATTCAGTACTTC.

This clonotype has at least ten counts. CDR3 sequence reads: CASSTRTGHVYEQYF. The CDR3 region has the DNA TGCGCCAGCAGCACTCGGACAGGGCACGTCTACGAGCAGTACTTC. The chain carries TRBV4-3 and TRBJ2-7; TRBD1 matches 8 bases. J lost 3 bases, V lost 5 bases, and 9 bases had no gene match. CDR3 length: 15 residues. CDR1 and CDR2 (germline): LGHNA, YSLEER.

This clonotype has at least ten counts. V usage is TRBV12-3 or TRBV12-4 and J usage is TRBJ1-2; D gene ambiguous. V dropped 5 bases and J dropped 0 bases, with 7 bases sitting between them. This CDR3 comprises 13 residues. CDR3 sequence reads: CASSPQANYGYTF. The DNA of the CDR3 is TGTGCCAGCAGTCCCCAGGCTAACTATGGCTACACCTTC.

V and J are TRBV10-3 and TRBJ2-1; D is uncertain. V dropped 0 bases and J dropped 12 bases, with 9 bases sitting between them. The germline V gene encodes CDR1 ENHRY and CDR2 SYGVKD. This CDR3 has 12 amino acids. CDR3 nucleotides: TGTGCCATCAGTGAGTCGCCGGACGGGCAGTTCTTC. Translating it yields CAISESPDGQFF.

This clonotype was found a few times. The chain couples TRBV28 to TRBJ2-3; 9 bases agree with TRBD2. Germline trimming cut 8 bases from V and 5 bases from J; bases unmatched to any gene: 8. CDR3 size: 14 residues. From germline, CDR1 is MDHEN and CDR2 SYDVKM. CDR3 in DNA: TGTGCCAGCCATCGGCGGGGGGGCCAAGATACGCAGTATTTT. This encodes CASHRRGGQDTQYF.

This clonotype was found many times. CDR3 nucleotide sequence: TGTGCCATCAGTGAGCTGAATCAGCCCCAGCATTTT. It translates to CAISELNQPQHF. The V gene is TRBV10-3, the J gene TRBJ1-5; no clear D gene. Germline loops: CDR1 ENHRY, CDR2 SYGVKD. The length of the CDR3 is 12 residues. V shed 2 bases and J shed 4 bases, with 3 bases lying between them.

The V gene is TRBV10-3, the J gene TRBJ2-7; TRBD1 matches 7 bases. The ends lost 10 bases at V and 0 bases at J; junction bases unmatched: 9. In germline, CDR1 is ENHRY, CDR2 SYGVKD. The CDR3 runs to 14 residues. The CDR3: CATLTGLGSYEQYF. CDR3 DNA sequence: TGTGCCACCTTGACAGGGCTTGGCTCCTACGAGCAGTACTTC.

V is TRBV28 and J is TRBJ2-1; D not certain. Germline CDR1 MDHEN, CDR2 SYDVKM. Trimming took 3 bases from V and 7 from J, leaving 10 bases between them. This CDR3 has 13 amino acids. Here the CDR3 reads CASSFGLGNEQFF. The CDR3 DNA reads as TGTGCCAGCAGTTTCGGGTTGGGAAATGAGCAGTTCTTC.

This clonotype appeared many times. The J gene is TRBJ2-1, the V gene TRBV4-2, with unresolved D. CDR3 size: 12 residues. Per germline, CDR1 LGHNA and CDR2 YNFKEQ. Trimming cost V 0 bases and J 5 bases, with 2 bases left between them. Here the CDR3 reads CASSQDNNEQFF. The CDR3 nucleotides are TGTGCCAGCAGCCAAGATAACAATGAGCAGTTCTTC.

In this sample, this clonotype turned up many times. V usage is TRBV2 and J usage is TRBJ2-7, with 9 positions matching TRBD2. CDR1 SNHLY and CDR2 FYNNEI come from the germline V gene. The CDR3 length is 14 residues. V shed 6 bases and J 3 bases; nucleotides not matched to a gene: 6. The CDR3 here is CASRATSGNYEQYF. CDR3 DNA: TGTGCCAGCAGAGCGACTAGCGGAAACTACGAGCAGTACTTC.

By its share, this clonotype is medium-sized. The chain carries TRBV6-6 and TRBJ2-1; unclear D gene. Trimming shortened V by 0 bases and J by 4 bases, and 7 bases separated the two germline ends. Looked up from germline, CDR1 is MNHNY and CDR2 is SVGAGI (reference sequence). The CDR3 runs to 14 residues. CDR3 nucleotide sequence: TGTGCCAGCAGTTACTCGACGGTATACAATGAGCAGTTCTTC. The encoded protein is CASSYSTVYNEQFF.

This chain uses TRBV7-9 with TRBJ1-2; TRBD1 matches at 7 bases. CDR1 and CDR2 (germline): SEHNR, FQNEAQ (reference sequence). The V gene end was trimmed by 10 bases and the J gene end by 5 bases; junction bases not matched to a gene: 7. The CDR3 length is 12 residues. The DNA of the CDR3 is TGTGCCATACGGGACAGCTCATATGGCTACACCTTC. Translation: CAIRDSSYGYTF.

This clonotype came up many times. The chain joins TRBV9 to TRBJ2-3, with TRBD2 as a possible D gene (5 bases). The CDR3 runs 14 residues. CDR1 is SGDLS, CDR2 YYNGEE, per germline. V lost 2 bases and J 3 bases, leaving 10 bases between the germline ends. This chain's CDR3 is CASSVESGTDTQYF. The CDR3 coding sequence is TGTGCCAGCAGCGTCGAGTCGGGGACAGATACGCAGTATTTT.

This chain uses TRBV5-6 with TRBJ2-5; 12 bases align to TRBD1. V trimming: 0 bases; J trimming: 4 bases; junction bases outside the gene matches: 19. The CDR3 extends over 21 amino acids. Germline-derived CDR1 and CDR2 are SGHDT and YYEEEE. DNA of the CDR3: TGTGCCAGCAGCTTGGGGCCCGAGGCGTACTCGGGACAGGGGGCCGGAGAGACCCAGTACTTC. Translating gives CASSLGPEAYSGQGAGETQYF.

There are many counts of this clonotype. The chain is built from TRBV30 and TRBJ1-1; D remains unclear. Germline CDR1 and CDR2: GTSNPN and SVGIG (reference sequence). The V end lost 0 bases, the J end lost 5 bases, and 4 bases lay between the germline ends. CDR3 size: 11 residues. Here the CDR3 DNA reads TGTGCCTGGAGTGTAGAAACTGAAGCTTTCTTT. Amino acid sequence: CAWSVETEAFF. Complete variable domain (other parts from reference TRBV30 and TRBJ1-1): SQTIHQWPATLVQPVGSPLSLECTVEGTSNPNLYWYRQAAGRGLQLLFYSVGIGQISSEVPQNLSASRPQDRQFILSSKKLLLSDSGFYLCAWSVETEAFFGQGTRLTVV.

CDR3 region: CATSRPHVGNEQFF. CDR3 DNA: TGTGCCACCAGCAGGCCACACGTGGGCAATGAGCAGTTCTTC. The chain employs TRBV15 and TRBJ2-1, with D uncertain. The germline gives CDR1 LNHNV, CDR2 YYDKDF (reference sequence). This CDR3 region has 14 residues. V lost 3 bases to trimming and J lost 6 bases, with 12 bases between them.

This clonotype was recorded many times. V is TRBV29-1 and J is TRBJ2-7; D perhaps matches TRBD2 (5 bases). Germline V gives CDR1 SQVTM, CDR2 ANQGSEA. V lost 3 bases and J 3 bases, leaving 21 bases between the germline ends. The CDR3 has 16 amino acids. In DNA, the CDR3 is TGCAGCGTTGATAGCCCGGGGAAAAAGGGTATCTACGAGCAGTACTTC. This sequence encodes CSVDSPGKKGIYEQYF.

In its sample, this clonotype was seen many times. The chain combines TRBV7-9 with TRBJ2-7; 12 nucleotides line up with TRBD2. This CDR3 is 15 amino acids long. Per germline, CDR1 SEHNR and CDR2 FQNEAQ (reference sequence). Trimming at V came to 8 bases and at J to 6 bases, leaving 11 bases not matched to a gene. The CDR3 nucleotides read TGTGCCAGCCGGCCCGTGACTAGCGGGAGTACCGAGCAGTACTTC. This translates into CASRPVTSGSTEQYF.

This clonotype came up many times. The CDR3 spells CASSLGQGDGSPLHF. DNA of the CDR3: TGCGCCAGCAGCTTGGGACAGGGGGATGGTTCACCCCTCCACTTT. V and J are TRBV5-1 and TRBJ1-6, with TRBD1 identical over 9 bases. The CDR3 has 15 residues. V lost 0 bases, J lost 9 bases, and 4 bases stayed unmatched. Germline V lookup: CDR1 SGHRS, CDR2 YFSETQ.

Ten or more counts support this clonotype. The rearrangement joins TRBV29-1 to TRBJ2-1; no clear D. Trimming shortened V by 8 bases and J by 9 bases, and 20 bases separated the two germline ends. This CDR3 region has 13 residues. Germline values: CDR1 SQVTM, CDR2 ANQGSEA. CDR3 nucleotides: TGCAGCACCTCAATGGGCCTGTATGGTGAGCAGTTCTTC. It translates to CSTSMGLYGEQFF.

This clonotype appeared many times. The CDR3 DNA reads as TGCAGTGCCCACACCAGGGTTGACGGCTACACCTTC. Its translation: CSAHTRVDGYTF. The genes are TRBV20-1 and TRBJ1-2; TRBD1 might be the D (5 bases). CDR1 DFQATT and CDR2 SNEGSKA come from the germline V gene (reference sequence). Trimming left V 6 bases short and J 8 bases short, with 16 bases between. The CDR3 contains 12 residues.